Shown below are 13 T cell receptor beta chains from a single sample sequenced in a study of blood T cell repertoires in COVID-19. Repertoires were generated with immunoSEQ multiplex PCR, while TCRdb's copy carries only in-frame clones and drops some. This sample has about 150,000 clones, with around 82% found just once. Sequencing was carried out using peripheral blood. Every receptor here comes from a man in his fifties or sixties with acute or convalescent COVID-19.

CDR3 in amino acids: CASSPSRAVAEAFF. The CDR3 DNA reads as TGTGCCAGCTCACCAAGCAGGGCGGTGGCTGAAGCTTTCTTT. The chain combines TRBV18 with TRBJ1-1; D may be TRBD1 (5 bases). Germline CDR1 and CDR2: KGHSH and LQKENI. The CDR3 runs to 14 residues. V was trimmed by 2 bases and J by 6 bases, leaving 13 bases between them.

V is TRBV11-2 and J is TRBJ2-3, with D possibly matching TRBD1 (6 bases). Deletions cut 5 bases from V and 0 bases from J, with 18 bases between. The CDR3 spans 17 residues. The germline V gene encodes CDR1 SGHAT and CDR2 FQNNGV. CDR3 sequence: CASSPYPQGSSTDTQYF. The CDR3, as DNA: TGTGCCAGCAGCCCGTACCCCCAGGGGTCAAGCACAGATACGCAGTATTTT.

V is TRBV18 and J is TRBJ1-5; D remains ambiguous. The CDR3 is 15 residues long. Germline assignment: CDR1 KGHSH and CDR2 LQKENI. Trimming took 2 bases from V and 0 from J, leaving 8 bases between them. CDR3 residues: CASSPVSSSNQPQHF. As DNA, the CDR3 is TGTGCCAGCTCACCAGTGAGTTCTAGCAATCAGCCCCAGCATTTT.

The chain is built from TRBV4-2 and TRBJ2-5; D may be TRBD1 (5 bases). This CDR3 is built from 14 residues. CDR1 and CDR2 (germline): LGHNA, YNFKEQ. Trimming took 0 bases from V and 7 from J, leaving 12 bases between them. CDR3 DNA sequence: TGTGCCAGCAGCCAAGATCAAGGGGAAGGGACCCAGTACTTC. This gives the protein CASSQDQGEGTQYF.

V gene TRBV6-5 combines with J gene TRBJ2-2, with TRBD1 identical over 10 bases. The CDR3 spans 14 residues. J was trimmed by 6 bases and V by 7 bases; bases with no gene match: 5. The germline CDR1 and CDR2 sequences are MNHEY and SVGAGI. This chain's CDR3 is CASNGQGGSGELFF. CDR3 bases: TGTGCCAGCAACGGACAGGGGGGATCCGGGGAGCTGTTTTTT.

The gene calls are TRBV10-3 and TRBJ2-3, with 10 positions matching TRBD2. J lost 5 bases, V lost 5 bases, and 7 bases had no gene match. CDR1 is ENHRY, CDR2 SYGVKD, per germline. The CDR3 covers 15 residues. CDR3 DNA: TGTGCCATCAGTATTATAGCGGGGGGAGGAGATACGCAGTATTTT. It translates to CAISIIAGGGDTQYF.

The chain is built from TRBV5-5 and TRBJ1-5; TRBD1 aligns across 8 bases. V shed 2 bases and J 4 bases; nucleotides not matched to a gene: 5. CDR1 and CDR2 (germline): SGHKS, YYEKEE (reference sequence). The CDR3 sequence is 15 residues long. CDR3 nucleotides: TGTGCCAGCAGCTTAGACAGGGGATGGAATCAGCCCCAGCATTTT. Its translation: CASSLDRGWNQPQHF.

V gene TRBV6-5 combines with J gene TRBJ1-6, with D tentatively TRBD1 (6 bases). Germline CDR1 is MNHEY and CDR2 is SVGAGI. The CDR3 spans 16 residues. The germline V and J ends were trimmed by 3 bases and 10 bases, with 19 bases remaining between them. This chain's CDR3 is CASSYSPDRNSSPLHF. The CDR3 DNA is TGTGCCAGCAGTTATAGTCCCGACAGGAATTCGTCACCCCTCCACTTT.

The chain has TRBV30 and TRBJ1-5, with D tentatively TRBD1 (6 bases). This CDR3 has 13 amino acids. Trimming removed 5 bases at V and 5 bases at J, with 13 bases between. Germline assignment: CDR1 GTSNPN and CDR2 SVGIG (reference sequence). Written as DNA, the CDR3 is TGTGCCTGGTCGGGGGGGCTCCATCAGCCCCAGCATTTT. Protein sequence: CAWSGGLHQPQHF.

As for this clone: This may arise from a read error, as a much more abundant clone is one base away. This rearrangement joins TRBV6-5 to TRBJ2-7; the match to TRBD1 covers 9 bases. The trim removed 2 bases at V and 3 bases at J, leaving 2 bases unmatched. The CDR3 spans 14 residues. CDR1 and CDR2 from the germline V gene are MNHEY and SVGAGI. The DNA for the CDR3 is TGTGCCAGCAGTTACGCGGGACAGGGCTACGAGCAGTACTTC. Protein product: CASSYAGQGYEQYF.

This clone has just one count. The chain couples TRBV4-1 to TRBJ2-5; 10 positions match TRBD2. The CDR3 extends over 17 amino acids. V was clipped by 0 bases and J by 3 bases; unmatched bases: 7. Germline V gene sequence: CDR1 MGHRA, CDR2 YSYEKL. The DNA for the CDR3 is TGCGCCAGCAGCCAAGATCGGTTCCTAGCGGGAGAAGAGACCCAGTACTTC. Amino acid sequence: CASSQDRFLAGEETQYF.

The chain carries TRBV10-3 and TRBJ2-5; 8 bases agree with TRBD1. The CDR3 length is 17 residues. The V and J ends lost 4 bases and 5 bases, in that order; junction bases with no gene match: 15. CDR1 and CDR2 from the germline V gene are ENHRY and SYGVKD. CDR3 region: CAISGGAWTGMEETQYF. In DNA form, the CDR3 reads TGTGCCATCAGTGGGGGGGCTTGGACAGGGATGGAGGAGACCCAGTACTTC.

The chain links TRBV30 to TRBJ2-2, with 7 bases lining up with TRBD2. CDR1 and CDR2 (germline): GTSNPN, SVGIG (reference sequence). J gave up 8 bases and V 1 base, and 16 bases lay outside the gene matches. This CDR3 comprises 17 residues. The CDR3 here is CAWSGGGTGARGGELFF. The CDR3 region has the DNA TGTGCCTGGAGTGGGGGAGGGACGGGAGCAAGGGGAGGGGAGCTGTTTTTT. The full variable domain, in which reference TRBV30 and TRBJ2-2 provide the parts outside the CDR3, is SQTIHQWPATLVQPVGSPLSLECTVEGTSNPNLYWYRQAAGRGLQLLFYSVGIGQISSEVPQNLSASRPQDRQFILSSKKLLLSDSGFYLCAWSGGGTGARGGELFFGEGSRLTVL.